This T cell receptor beta chain comes out of a study of cytomegalovirus exposure and HLA in healthy donors. The V and J ends lost 2 bases and 4 bases respectively, with 8 bases between them. There are 13 residues in the CDR3. CDR1 is LGHNA, CDR2 YSLEER, per germline. The PCR used 60 Vbeta and 13 Jbeta primers. Only in-frame clones appear in the TCRdb table, and some are missing; sequencing was by immunoSEQ multiplex PCR. This table holds approximately 110,000 clones, about 70% found once. The chain employs TRBV4-3 and TRBJ2-5; no clear D gene. Sequencing input: PBMCs. This sequence originates from a young man in good health and CMV-seronegative. CDR3: CASSQSPGETQYF. As DNA, the CDR3 is TGCGCCAGCAGCCAATCCCCGGGAGAGACCCAGTACTTC.